The clone carrying this TCR beta chain was seen once. Its antigen is undetermined. The final CDR3 position lacks the conserved phenylalanine or tryptophan, pointing to a likely read error. The V end was cut by 1 base, the J end by 0 bases, with 9 bases between. Germline values: CDR1 SEHNR, CDR2 FQNEAQ (reference sequence). The CDR3 has 16 residues. A single record per CDR3 protein comes from TCRdb applying MiXCR to the reads. The data show approximately 500,000 distinct CDR3 sequences, 26% seen once. This entry is derived from a study of T cell repertoires in cytomegalovirus infection. Study as a whole: CMV infection plus the matching HLA type was flagged by public TCR beta signatures. Findings and caveats of the study: Cumulated frequencies of public TCR beta families served to identify carriers of CMV plus the relevant HLA. CMV-specific TCR beta clonotypes restricted by HLA-C were the ones dominating the ex vivo response.

V and J are TRBV7-9 and TRBJ2-2; the D is unclear. This sequence originates from a human donor in good health (CMV status not recorded). Some clones in this sample may be carry-over from other donors' samples. Sequencing used PBMCs. This CDR3 reads CASSLEASPNTGELFL. The CDR3 DNA follows: TGTGCCAGCAGCTTAGAAGCTAGTCCGAACACCGGGGAGCTGTTTCTT.